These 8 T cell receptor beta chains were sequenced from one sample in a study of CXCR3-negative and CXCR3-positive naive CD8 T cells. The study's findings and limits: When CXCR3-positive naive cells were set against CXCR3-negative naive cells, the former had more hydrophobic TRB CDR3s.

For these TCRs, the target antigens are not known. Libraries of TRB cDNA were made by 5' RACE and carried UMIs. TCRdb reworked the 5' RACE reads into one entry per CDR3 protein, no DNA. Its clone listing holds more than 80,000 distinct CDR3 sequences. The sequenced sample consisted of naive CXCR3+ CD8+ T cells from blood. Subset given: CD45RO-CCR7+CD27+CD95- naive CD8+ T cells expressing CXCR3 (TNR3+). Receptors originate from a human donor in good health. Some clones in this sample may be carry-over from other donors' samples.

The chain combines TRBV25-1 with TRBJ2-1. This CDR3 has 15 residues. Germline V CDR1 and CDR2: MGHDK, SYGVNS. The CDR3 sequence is CASSDDRSTYNEQFF.

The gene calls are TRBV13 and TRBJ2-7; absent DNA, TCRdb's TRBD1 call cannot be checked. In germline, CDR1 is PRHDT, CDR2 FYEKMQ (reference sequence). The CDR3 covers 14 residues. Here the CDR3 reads CASSPPIVPGEQYF.

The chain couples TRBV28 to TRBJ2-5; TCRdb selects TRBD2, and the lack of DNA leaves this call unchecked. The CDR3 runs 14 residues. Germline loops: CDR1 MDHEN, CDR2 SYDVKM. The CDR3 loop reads CASSYLPGRETQYF.

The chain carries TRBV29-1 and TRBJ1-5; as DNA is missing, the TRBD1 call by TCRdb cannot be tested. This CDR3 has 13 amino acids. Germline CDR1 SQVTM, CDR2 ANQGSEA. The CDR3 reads CSVVPGFNQPQHF.

This CDR3 is CASSEGLDGYTF. The V gene is TRBV6-6, the J gene TRBJ1-2. Germline V gene data show CDR1 as MNHNY and CDR2 as SVGAGI (reference sequence). This CDR3 comprises 12 residues.

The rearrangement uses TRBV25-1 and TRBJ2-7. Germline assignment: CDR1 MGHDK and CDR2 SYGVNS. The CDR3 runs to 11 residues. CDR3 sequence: CASSVGSEQYF.

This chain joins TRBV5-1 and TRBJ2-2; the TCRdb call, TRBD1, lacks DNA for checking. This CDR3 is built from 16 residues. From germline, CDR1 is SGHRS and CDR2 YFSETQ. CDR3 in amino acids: CASRGRTGGFAGELFF.

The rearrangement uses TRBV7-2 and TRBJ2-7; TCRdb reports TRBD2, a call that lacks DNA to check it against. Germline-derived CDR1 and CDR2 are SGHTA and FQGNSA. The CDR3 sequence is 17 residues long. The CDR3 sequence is CASSETSGVPFSYEQYF.